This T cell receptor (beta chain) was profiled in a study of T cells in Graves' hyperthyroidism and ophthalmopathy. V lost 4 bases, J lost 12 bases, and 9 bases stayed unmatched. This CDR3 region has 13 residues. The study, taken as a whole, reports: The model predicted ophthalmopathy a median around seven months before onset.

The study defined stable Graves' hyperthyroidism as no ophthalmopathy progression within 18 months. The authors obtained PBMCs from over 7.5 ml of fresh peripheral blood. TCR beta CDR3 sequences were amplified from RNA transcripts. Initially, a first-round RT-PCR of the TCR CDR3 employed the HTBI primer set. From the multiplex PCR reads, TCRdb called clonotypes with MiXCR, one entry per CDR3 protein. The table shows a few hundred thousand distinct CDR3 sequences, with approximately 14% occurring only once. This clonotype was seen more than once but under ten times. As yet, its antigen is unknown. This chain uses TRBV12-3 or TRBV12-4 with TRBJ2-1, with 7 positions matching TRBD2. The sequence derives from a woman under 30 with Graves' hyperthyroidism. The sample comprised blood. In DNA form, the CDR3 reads TGTGCCAGCAGTTCGGACGAGCCGGGGGGGCAGTTCTTC. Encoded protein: CASSSDEPGGQFF.